The clone carrying this TCR beta chain was recorded a few times. Its antigen remains unknown. The CDR3 loop spans 12 amino acids. Germline V lookup: CDR1 SGHNT, CDR2 YENEEA. V gave up 4 bases and J gave up 9 bases, with 10 bases separating them. TCRdb recomputed calls from the reads with MiXCR, one row per CDR3 protein. Among hundreds of thousands of distinct CDR3 sequences listed, around a third were seen once. This sample is drawn from a study of T cell repertoires in cytomegalovirus infection. Study context: Both a matching HLA type and CMV infection were indicated by public TCR beta signatures.

Findings and caveats of the study: The cumulative frequency of public TCR beta families distinguished individuals who carried CMV together with the relevant HLA. Dominating the ex vivo response were TCR beta clonotypes that were CMV-specific and HLA-C-restricted.

Specimen: cultured CD8+ T cells from PBMCs, collected from culture after CMV antigen stimulation. V gene TRBV11-3 combines with J gene TRBJ2-1; weak D call: TRBD1 (7 bases). The receptor's source is a human donor in good health (CMV status not recorded). Some clones in this sample may be carry-over from other donors' samples. In DNA form, the CDR3 reads TGTGCCAGCAGCTGGAGGGACAGTGAGCAGTTCTTC. Its protein product is CASSWRDSEQFF.